This T cell receptor (beta chain) was obtained from a study of T cells in Graves' hyperthyroidism and ophthalmopathy. This clonotype was found many times. The germline V gene encodes CDR1 GTSNPN and CDR2 SVGIG (reference sequence). CDR3 length: 13 residues. With 5 bases removed from V and 3 bases from J, the gap between germline ends came to 11 bases. Regions amplified from RNA transcripts were the TCR beta CDR3 regions. In the first-round RT-PCR of the TCR CDR3, the HTBI primer set was used. One entry per CDR3 protein results from TCRdb running MiXCR on the multiplex PCR reads. This sample has under 500,000 distinct CDR3 sequences, with more than 13% found just once.

The TCR sequence derives from a man aged 45-60 years with Graves' ophthalmopathy. V gene TRBV30 combines with J gene TRBJ1-5; possibly TRBD1 for D (5 bases). The sequencing sample was made of blood. The CDR3 region is CAWSGTDNQPQHF. The CDR3 bases are TGTGCCTGGTCTGGGACTGACAATCAGCCCCAGCATTTT.